Below, one TCR beta chain is given with its context. This clone was counted a few times. The antigen it recognizes is unknown. Base qualities are not provided; no much larger clone lies one nucleotide away. The source of the sample is a study of shared clonotypes between healthy human individuals (dated by TCRdb to the early 2020s). In the study overall: The cohort comprised a couple of women and a few men aged 18 to 49 years. To increase sequencing depth and limit assay-specific biases, different laboratories used diverse techniques to prepare libraries and sequence TCR repertoires. Per donor, leukapheresis produced somewhere between about 0.85 and 10 billion PBMCs. To estimate repertoire size and how much clonotype sharing occurs between individuals, the study deeply sequenced the blood TCR repertoires of about 5 healthy adults. What the research found in general, with its limitations: The small number of donors limited the genetic and exposure-history diversity represented. Pairwise subsampling indicated that sequencing depth was expected to affect the degree of clonotype sharing among donors. Sampling was restricted to blood, and TCR repertoires in tissues likely differ from the TCR repertoires found in blood.

Donors were healthy HIV-negative adults with no recently reported acute infections or vaccinations. All donors were Caucasian adults living in Nashville, Tennessee, USA. In the unsorted samples, approximately 85 million PBMCs were counted, and genomic DNA was extracted using the QIAamp DNA Blood Mini kit. Blood was obtained by leukapheresis, after which PBMCs were separated by Ficoll-Histopaque density gradient centrifugation and cryopreserved in liquid nitrogen vapor phase. Using the deep immunoSEQ assay, TCR CDR3 regions were amplified from genomic DNA by multiplex PCR. For each cell subset, the extracted genomic DNA was distributed evenly across all wells of several immunoSEQ 96-well plates, and each plate served as one replicate. For unsorted PBMC, around 330 ng genomic DNA, equal to tens of thousands of T cell genomes, was loaded into each replicate PCR. Ten immunoSEQ deep assay plates were used to sequence unsorted PBMC genomic DNA. The purified libraries were quantified using a Qubit 3.0 fluorometer, sized with a Bioanalyzer 2100, and then quantified again using the KAPA Library Quantification kit. Every immunoSEQ 96-well plate was sequenced on a separate single-read 150-cycle Illumina NextSeq 550 flow cell. Per the original workflow: Because the immunoSEQ output included only junctional sequences and no quality scores, the filtering could not be the same as the filtering used for full-length reads. Sequences were annotated with PyIR, a Python wrapper for IgBLAST v1.9, using IMGT germline references to assign V/J genes and CDR3. Reads with weak V/J assignments (E-value above 1e-6), missing CDR3, stop codons, out-of-frame junctions, or ambiguous translated residues were removed. V3J clonotypes were defined by identical inferred V gene, J gene, and CDR3 amino acid sequence. To compute the percentage overlap between repertoires, the number of shared unique clonotypes was divided by the size of the smaller repertoire. RTK rarefaction, the Chao1 estimator, and Recon v2.1 estimates of unobserved clonotypes were used to assess repertoire richness. The clones in this table, taken by TCRdb from immuneACCESS, are in-frame only. Not every clone is retained; where verified, under half of the shortfall comes from an unresolved V gene, and the cause of the rest is unknown. The V and J calls and clone size were taken over from that table, and D and trimming were inferred from the DNA. Here the sample has hundreds of thousands of clones; 77% occur a single time. Of the sample, more than 10% falls within the top ten clones.

CDR1 and CDR2 are drawn from the germline V gene: SQVTM, ANQGSEA. From cysteine to phenylalanine, the CDR3 is 14 amino acids long. Solely the CDR3 DNA is kept, with 42 bases framed from the first base. Trimming costs V 1 base and J 2 bases, and their ends lie 11 bases apart. The chain is made from TRBV29-1 and TRBJ1-1; the D gene is not confidently resolved. This TCR was recovered from a woman aged 40 to 50 in good health. Some clones in this sample may be carry-over from other donors' samples. The sample consisted of PBMCs. The CDR3 reads as follows: CSVEGIHYNTEAFF. At the DNA level, the sequence is TGCAGCGTTGAAGGTATACACTACAACACTGAAGCTTTCTTT.